This T cell receptor (beta chain) appears in the sequencing data of a study of blood T cell repertoires in COVID-19. About the research overall: The United States, Italy and Spain provided the acute and convalescent COVID-19 samples. Sample material is recorded as cDNA or gDNA derived from T cells, B-cell-depleted T cells, or PBMCs.

Participants' reported clinical history set cohort assignment. Before being deemed recovered, Cohort 3 donors had two negative PCRs, clearance, or symptom resolution. Assay used: immunoSEQ multiplex PCR; TCRdb lists only in-frame clones, some missing. The sample has fewer than 300,000 clones, 75% to 95% seen once. Looked up from germline, CDR1 is SGDLS and CDR2 is YYNGEE. The CDR3 spans 14 residues. J lost 0 bases, V lost 2 bases, and 2 bases had no gene match. This TCR came from a woman aged 25 to 39 who had recovered from COVID-19. Sequencing was carried out using PBMCs or T cells enriched from blood (not recorded which). The rearrangement uses TRBV9 and TRBJ2-7; 7 bases align to TRBD1. This chain's CDR3 is CASSVGTASYEQYF. In DNA form, the CDR3 reads TGTGCCAGCAGCGTTGGGACAGCCTCCTACGAGCAGTACTTC.